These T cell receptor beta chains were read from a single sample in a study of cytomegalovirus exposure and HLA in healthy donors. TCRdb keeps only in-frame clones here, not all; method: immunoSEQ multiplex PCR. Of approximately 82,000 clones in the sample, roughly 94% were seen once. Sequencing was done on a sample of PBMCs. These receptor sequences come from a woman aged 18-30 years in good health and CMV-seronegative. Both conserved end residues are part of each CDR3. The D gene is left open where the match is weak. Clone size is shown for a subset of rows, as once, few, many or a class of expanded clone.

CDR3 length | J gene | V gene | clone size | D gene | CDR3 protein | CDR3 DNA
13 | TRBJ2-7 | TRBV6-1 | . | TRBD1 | CASTRDSSYEQYF | TGTGCCAGCACCCGGGACAGCTCCTACGAGCAGTACTTC
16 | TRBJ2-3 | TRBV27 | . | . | CASSFSAGPGEDTQYF | TGTGCCAGCAGTTTTTCTGCGGGGCCTGGGGAAGATACGCAGTATTTT
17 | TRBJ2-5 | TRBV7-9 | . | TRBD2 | CASRSSILAGDQETQYF | TGTGCCAGCAGATCCTCTATCCTAGCGGGAGACCAAGAGACCCAGTACTTC
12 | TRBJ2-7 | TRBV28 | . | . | CASSFLFYEQYF | TGTGCCAGCAGTTTCCTATTTTACGAGCAGTACTTC
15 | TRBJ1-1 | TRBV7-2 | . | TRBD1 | CASTPPGTGDFEAFF | TGTGCCAGCACCCCGCCCGGGACAGGGGACTTTGAAGCTTTCTTT
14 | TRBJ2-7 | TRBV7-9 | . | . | CASSPGTKNGEQYF | TGTGCCAGCAGCCCCGGGACAAAGAATGGGGAGCAGTACTTC
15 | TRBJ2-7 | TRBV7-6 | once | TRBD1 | CASSTGQSLSYEQYF | TGTGCCAGCAGCACGGGACAGTCACTCTCCTACGAGCAGTACTTC
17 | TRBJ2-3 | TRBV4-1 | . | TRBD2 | CASSQSPSGGTTDTQYF | TGCGCCAGCAGCCAATCCCCTAGCGGGGGTACCACAGATACGCAGTATTTT
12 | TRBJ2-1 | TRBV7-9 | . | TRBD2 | CASSLPTGGQFF | TGTGCCAGCAGCTTACCTACGGGGGGGCAGTTCTTC
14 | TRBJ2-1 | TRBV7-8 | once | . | CASSLVYRDNEQFF | TGTGCCAGCAGCTTAGTTTACAGGGACAATGAGCAGTTCTTC
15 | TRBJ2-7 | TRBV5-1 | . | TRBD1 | CASSLVGTGFSEQYF | TGCGCCAGCAGCTTGGTAGGGACAGGGTTCTCCGAGCAGTACTTC
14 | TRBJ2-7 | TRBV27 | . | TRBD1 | CASSLRTGSYEQYF | TGTGCCAGCAGTTTGCGGACAGGGAGCTACGAGCAGTACTTC
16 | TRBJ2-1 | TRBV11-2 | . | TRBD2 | CASSSIAGVKNNEQFF | TGTGCCAGCAGCTCTATAGCGGGAGTAAAAAACAATGAGCAGTTCTTC
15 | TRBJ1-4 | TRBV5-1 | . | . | CASSGSGTINEKLFF | TGCGCCAGCAGCGGGAGCGGGACGATTAATGAAAAACTGTTTTTT
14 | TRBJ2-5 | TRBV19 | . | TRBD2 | CASSAGEGWETQYF | TGTGCCAGTAGCGCCGGGGAGGGGTGGGAGACCCAGTACTTC
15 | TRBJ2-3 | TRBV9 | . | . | CASSVRGGSTDTQYF | TGTGCCAGCAGCGTAAGAGGCGGTAGCACAGATACGCAGTATTTT
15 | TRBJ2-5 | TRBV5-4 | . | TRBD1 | CASSTTGIPQETQYF | TGTGCCAGCAGCACGACAGGGATCCCCCAAGAGACCCAGTACTTC
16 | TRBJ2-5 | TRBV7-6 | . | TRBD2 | CASSLAGLAGSETQYF | TGTGCCAGCAGCTTGGCGGGACTAGCGGGGTCAGAGACCCAGTACTTC
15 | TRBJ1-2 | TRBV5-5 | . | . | CASSSQGQQVGGYTF | TGTGCCAGCAGCTCACAAGGGCAACAGGTCGGGGGCTACACCTTC
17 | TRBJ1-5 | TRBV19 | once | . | CASSYTAPPVSNQPQHF | TGTGCCAGTAGTTATACAGCCCCGCCTGTTAGCAATCAGCCCCAGCATTTT
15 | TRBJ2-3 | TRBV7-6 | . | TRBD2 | CASRNSGGTKDTQYF | TGTGCCAGCAGAAATAGCGGGGGGACGAAAGATACGCAGTATTTT
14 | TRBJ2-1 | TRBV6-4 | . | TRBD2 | CASSERGGYNEQFF | TGTGCCAGCAGTGAGCGGGGGGGCTACAATGAGCAGTTCTTC
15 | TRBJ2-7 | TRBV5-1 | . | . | CASSFGVLEGNEQYF | TGCGCCAGCAGCTTTGGGGTCCTAGAGGGTAACGAGCAGTACTTC
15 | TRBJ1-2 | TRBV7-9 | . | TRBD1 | CASSGGTALFYGYTF | TGTGCCAGCAGCGGAGGGACAGCGCTTTTCTATGGCTACACCTTC
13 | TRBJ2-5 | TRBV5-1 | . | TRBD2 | CASSSPTLAEANF | TGCGCCAGCAGTTCCCCGACGCTAGCGGAAGCGAACTTC
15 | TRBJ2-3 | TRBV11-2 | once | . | CASSLLRVSTDTQYF | TGTGCCAGCAGCCTGTTACGGGTTAGCACAGATACGCAGTATTTT
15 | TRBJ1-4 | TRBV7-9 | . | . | CASSLVRDSNEKLFF | TGTGCCAGCAGCTTAGTGCGCGACAGTAATGAAAAACTGTTTTTT
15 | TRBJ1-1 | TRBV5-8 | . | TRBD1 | CASSAGDRAATEAFF | TGTGCCAGCAGCGCGGGGGACAGGGCGGCCACTGAAGCTTTCTTT
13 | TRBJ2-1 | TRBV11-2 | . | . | CASSLGLGGEQFF | TGTGCCAGCAGCTTAGGCCTGGGGGGTGAGCAGTTCTTC
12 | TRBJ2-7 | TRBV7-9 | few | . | CASSLDSNEQYF | TGTGCCAGCAGCTTAGACAGCAACGAGCAGTACTTC
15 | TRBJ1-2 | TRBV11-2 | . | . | CASSFGRATKDGYTF | TGTGCCAGCAGCTTCGGCAGGGCTACTAAGGATGGCTACACCTTC
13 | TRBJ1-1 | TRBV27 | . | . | CASSFYLSSEAFF | TGTGCCAGCAGCTTTTACCTGAGCTCTGAAGCTTTCTTT
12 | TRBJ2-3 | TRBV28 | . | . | CASTRGSDTQYF | TGTGCCAGCACCCGGGGGTCGGATACGCAGTATTTT
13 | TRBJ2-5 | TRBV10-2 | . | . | CASSSLGQETQYF | TGCGCCAGCTCCTCACTAGGTCAAGAGACCCAGTACTTC
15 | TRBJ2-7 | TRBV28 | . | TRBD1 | CASSVSGTADYEQYF | TGTGCCAGCAGTGTGTCCGGGACAGCCGACTACGAGCAGTACTTC
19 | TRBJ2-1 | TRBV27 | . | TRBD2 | CASSRLRLAEISSYNEQFF | TGTGCCAGCAGCCGTTTGCGTCTAGCGGAAATAAGCTCCTACAATGAGCAGTTCTTC
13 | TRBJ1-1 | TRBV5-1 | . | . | CASSTGVNTEAFF | TGCGCCAGCAGCACCGGGGTAAACACTGAAGCTTTCTTT
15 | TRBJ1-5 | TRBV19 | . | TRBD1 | CASSPWTGGNQPQHF | TGTGCCAGTAGTCCCTGGACAGGGGGAAATCAGCCCCAGCATTTT
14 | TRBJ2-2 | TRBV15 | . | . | CATSSRVNSGELFF | TGTGCCACCAGCAGCAGGGTTAACTCCGGGGAGCTGTTTTTT
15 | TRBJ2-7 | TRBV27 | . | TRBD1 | CASSLVGQGSYEQYF | TGTGCCAGCAGTTTAGTGGGACAGGGTTCCTACGAGCAGTACTTC
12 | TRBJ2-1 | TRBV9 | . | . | CASSAHVNEQFF | TGTGCCAGCAGCGCCCATGTGAATGAGCAGTTCTTC
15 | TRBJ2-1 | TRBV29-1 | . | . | CSVAPGIPSYNEQFF | TGCAGCGTTGCCCCCGGGATCCCTTCCTACAATGAGCAGTTCTTC
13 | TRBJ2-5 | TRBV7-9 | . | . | CASSFSEVKTQYF | TGTGCCAGCAGCTTTTCTGAGGTGAAGACCCAGTACTTC
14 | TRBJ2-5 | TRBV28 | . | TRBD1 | CASSRGGYRETQYF | TGTGCCAGCAGTCGAGGGGGCTACAGGGAGACCCAGTACTTC
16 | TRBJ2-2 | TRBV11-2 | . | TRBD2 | CASSRRLAGLTGELFF | TGTGCCAGCAGCCGCAGACTAGCGGGTTTGACCGGGGAGCTGTTTTTT
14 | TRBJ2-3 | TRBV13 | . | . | CASSPYGPRDTQYF | TGTGCCAGCAGCCCGTATGGGCCAAGAGATACGCAGTATTTT
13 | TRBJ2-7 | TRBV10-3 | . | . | CAISEGQLYEQYF | TGTGCCATCAGTGAAGGACAGCTCTACGAGCAGTACTTC
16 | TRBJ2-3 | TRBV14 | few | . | CASSAGTLRVTDTQYF | TGTGCCAGCAGCGCGGGGACCCTAAGGGTAACAGATACGCAGTATTTT
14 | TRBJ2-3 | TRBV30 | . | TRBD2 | CAWIASGSTDTQYF | TGTGCCTGGATTGCTAGCGGGAGCACAGATACGCAGTATTTT
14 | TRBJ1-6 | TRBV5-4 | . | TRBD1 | CASSSGQGESPLHF | TGTGCCAGCAGCTCAGGACAGGGTGAATCACCCCTCCACTTT
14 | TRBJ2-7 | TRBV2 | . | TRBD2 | CASSVLAGAGEQYF | TGTGCCAGCAGTGTCCTAGCGGGAGCGGGGGAGCAGTACTTC
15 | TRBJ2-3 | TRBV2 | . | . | CASSEPRGSTDTQYF | TGTGCCAGCAGTGAGCCGAGGGGGTCCACAGATACGCAGTATTTT
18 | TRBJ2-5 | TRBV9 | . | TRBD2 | CASSVELGVAGRQETQYF | TGTGCCAGCAGCGTAGAGTTGGGTGTAGCGGGAAGGCAAGAGACCCAGTACTTC
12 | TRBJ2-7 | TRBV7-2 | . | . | CASSLELGGQYF | TGTGCCAGCAGCTTAGAGTTAGGGGGGCAGTACTTC